This TCR beta chain comes out of a study of shared clonotypes between healthy human individuals. Findings of the study overall: How much donors shared clonotypes was expected to be affected by sequencing depth. Exclusively blood specimens were collected; tissue repertoires likely differ.

Assay used: immunoSEQ multiplex PCR; TCRdb lists only in-frame clones, some missing. The sample has some 2,400,000 clones, around 95% seen once; the top ten hold 0.1% to 0.15%. As for this clone: Its antigen remains unidentified. In the same sample, other DNA sequences code for this CDR3.

It was into CD45RA+ naive and CD45RA-negative memory subsets that the CD4+ cells were split. The sample was naive CD4+ T cells sorted from blood. Subset given: CD45RA+ positively selected. The origin of this receptor is a man aged 18-30 years in good health.

The CDR3 nucleotides read TGTGCCAGCAGTCCGGACAGGGGCAGCAATCAGCCCCAGCATTTT. It specifies CASSPDRGSNQPQHF. This sequence joins TRBV6-5 and TRBJ1-5; the match to TRBD1 covers 9 bases. From germline, CDR1 is MNHEY and CDR2 SVGAGI. The CDR3 runs to 15 residues. Trimming took 5 bases from V and 1 from J; bases not matched to a gene: 3.